This TCR beta chain comes out of a study of T cell responses to AZD1222 COVID-19 vaccine (dated by TCRdb to about 2021). General notes on the study: AZD1222 recipients with second doses at about 4 weeks or about 12 weeks were pooled, because spike-specific TCR depth and breadth did not differ between schedules. A total of 233 trial participants underwent TCR sequencing, of whom under 220 had received two doses of AZD1222 and 26 had received two doses of the MenACWY control vaccine. Trial participants were enrolled into age subgroups of 18-55, 56-69 and 70-plus years, which contained roughly 150, 30 and 60 TCR-sequenced participants, respectively.

Per the publication, the time point label means: baseline before first vaccination. Vaccinee samples were obtained from the UK trials COV001 and COV002, which included a single-blind randomized controlled phase 2/3 trial of AZD1222 (ChAdOx1 nCoV-19) in healthy adults. For TCRbeta chain sequencing, PBMC samples from trial participants were taken at day 0 and at day 28 after the second dose. The CDR3 regions of human TCRbeta chains were analyzed by immunosequencing. Processing in the source paper ran as follows. TCRs in the repertoires were matched against a reference library of SARS-CoV-2-specific TCRs that had been generated with the MIRA antigen-specificity platform. Breadth was defined as the fraction of unique TCRs that were SARS-CoV-2-associated, and depth was defined as the fraction of total T cells that were SARS-CoV-2-associated. Each spike-specific TCR was assigned to its reactive spike region and to a CD4 or CD8 class using the MIRA data. Log10-transformed breadth and depth values were compared by one-way ANOVA with Sidak's multiple comparisons tests. TCRdb provides this immuneACCESS table in a form limited to in-frame rearrangements. Some clones are lacking; in checked studies, under half of them reflect an unresolved V gene, and why the rest are absent is not known. V and J calls and clone size are those listed in that table; D and trimming were worked out from the DNA. The sample table lists approximately 130,000 clones, 90% to 95% of them with a count of one. Jointly, the top ten make up approximately 3.4% of the sample.

Study-wide conclusions, independent of this receptor: No day 14 peak-response samples were available, so repertoires were characterized only after the peak T cell response. After two AZD1222 doses, both the breadth and the depth of spike-specific TCRs were significantly higher than at day 0 and than in MenACWY recipients. Nearly half of unique spike-specific TCRs reportedly recognized epitopes outside regions mutated in the B.1.351 and B.1.1.7 variants. The 56-69-year group was small, and its depth increase did not reach significance, likely because of low power. Conclusions about previously exposed vaccinees were limited because only 5 or 6 AZD1222 recipients were SARS-CoV-2 seropositive at baseline. CD4 TCRs associated with the vaccine covered the entire spike protein, and the dominant responses were in regions 160-218 and 743-854. Most participants were white British and females outnumbered males, and the authors suggested that clonal diversity may have been underestimated.

For this clone: Its antigen remains unidentified. No quality values exist for individual bases; no much larger clone is one base distant.

V lost 4 bases and J lost 1 base; the stretch between them is 10 bases long. Including cysteine and phenylalanine, the CDR3 has 14 amino acids. Only the CDR3 DNA is retained, 42 bases long and in frame from the first base. CDR1 SGHDN and CDR2 FVKESK are derived from the germline V gene. The source was peripheral blood, collected on day 0 of AZD1222 vaccination. Recombination linked TRBV14 to TRBJ1-1; the D gene lacks a confident call. The clonotype comes from an adult in good health. CDR3 reads: CASSPWTQNTEAFF. The nucleotide sequence is TGTGCCAGCAGCCCTTGGACGCAGAACACTGAAGCTTTCTTT.